The T cell receptor (beta chain) under discussion was sequenced for a study of blood T cells in healthy people across ages. This clonotype has only a few counts. A J-beta primer mix and a sample-barcoded 5' primer were used in a second PCR of about 7 to 12 cycles. TCRdb ran MiXCR on the 5' RACE reads and lists one entry per CDR3 protein. Altogether nearly 800,000 distinct CDR3 sequences are present, around three fifths being singletons, with the ten largest covering under 30%. The ends were cut back, 1 base at V and 3 bases at J, with 14 bases in the middle. CDR1 MGHRA and CDR2 YSYEKL come from the germline V gene. This CDR3 is 16 amino acids long.

The sequence was collected from a man aged 35-49 years in good health. The sample consisted of blood. This rearrangement joins TRBV4-1 to TRBJ2-3; D may be TRBD1 (6 bases). DNA of the CDR3: TGCGCCAGCAGCCAAGCCCAGGGGATTGTAACAGATACGCAGTATTTT. This translates into CASSQAQGIVTDTQYF.